Below are 31 T cell receptor beta chains sequenced from a single sample in a study of response to subunit inactivated influenza vaccine. One entry per CDR3 protein results from TCRdb running MiXCR on the RT-PCR reads. This sample yields roughly 700,000 distinct CDR3 sequences, of which approximately 14% are seen a single time; 11% belongs to the top ten. Sequenced material: PBMCs from blood, taken about 13 days after vaccination. The receptor source for this set is a man in his fifties who received an inactivated influenza vaccine.

This clonotype was seen a few times. The V call is TRBV27, the J call TRBJ2-1, with TRBD2 matching over 14 bases. CDR3 length: 18 residues. CDR1 and CDR2 from the germline V gene are MNHEY and SMNVEV (reference sequence). Losses at the gene ends were 6 bases for V and 5 bases for J; bases not matched to a gene: 12. CDR3 bases: TGTGCCAGCAGACGGGGACTAGCGGGGGCTGCTGTCAACAATGAGCAGTTCTTC. It encodes CASRRGLAGAAVNNEQFF.

The chain carries TRBV7-9 and TRBJ1-1, with no clear D. This CDR3 region has 16 residues. V lost 1 base and J lost 6, with 18 bases in between. Germline CDR1 and CDR2: SEHNR and FQNEAQ (reference sequence). CDR3 amino acids: CASSLVNEAQRAEAFF. The CDR3 bases are TGTGCCAGCAGCTTAGTTAATGAGGCACAAAGGGCTGAAGCTTTCTTT.

This rearrangement joins TRBV24-1 to TRBJ2-5; unclear D gene. Germline lookup yields CDR1 KGHDR and CDR2 SFDVKD. V lost 3 bases, J lost 5 bases, and 9 bases lay in between. The CDR3 contains 13 residues. CDR3 region: CATSDTVPETQYF. CDR3 sequence (DNA): TGTGCCACCAGTGATACCGTACCGGAGACCCAGTACTTC.

The rearrangement joins TRBV2 to TRBJ2-2; D is perhaps TRBD2 (6 bases). The V gene lost 8 bases and the J gene lost 7 bases, with 17 bases spanning the gap. This CDR3 has 14 residues. Germline V CDR1 and CDR2: SNHLY, FYNNEI. The CDR3 DNA reads TGTGCCAGCGGGAACCGGGAGAGTGGCGGGGAGCTGTTTTTT. Translating it yields CASGNRESGGELFF.

This clonotype was observed at least ten times. The rearrangement links TRBV29-1 to TRBJ2-7; D tentatively reads TRBD1 or TRBD2 (5 bases each). From germline, CDR1 is SQVTM and CDR2 ANQGSEA. The CDR3 is 13 amino acids. V was shortened by 4 bases and J by 0 bases, with 10 bases between the two germline ends. The CDR3 sequence is CSVGAGSSYEQYF. The CDR3 DNA reads TGCAGCGTTGGGGCAGGGAGCTCCTACGAGCAGTACTTC.

This clonotype was found many times. An end of the junction differs from the germline gene, which may be a read error. The genes are TRBV5-1 and TRBJ2-1; D gene uncertain. The CDR3 totals 11 residues. CDR1 and CDR2 from the germline V gene are SGHRS and YFSETQ. The CDR3 loop is CASSLLDEQFF. The CDR3 DNA is TGTGCCAGCAGTTTATTAGATGAGCAGTTCTTC.

This clonotype was seen at least ten times. This sequence joins TRBV18 and TRBJ2-3; tentative D call: TRBD2 (6 bases). Between the trimmed V and J ends, which lost 0 bases and 2 bases, there was a span of 15 bases. Germline lookup yields CDR1 KGHSH and CDR2 LQKENI. CDR3 length: 17 amino acids. CDR3 DNA sequence: TGTGCCAGCTCACCACCGCTACCGGGACTCATCACAGATACGCAGTATTTT. It is translated as CASSPPLPGLITDTQYF.

This clonotype was picked up many times. J is TRBJ2-5 and V is TRBV13, with D tentatively TRBD1 or TRBD2 (5 bases each). Trimming took 2 bases from V and 1 from J, leaving 8 bases between them. Germline assignment: CDR1 PRHDT and CDR2 FYEKMQ (reference sequence). The CDR3 has 14 amino acids. DNA of the CDR3: TGTGCCAGCAGCTTAAGAGGGACCCAAGAGACCCAGTACTTC. Protein: CASSLRGTQETQYF.

This clonotype was picked up many times. The chain recombines TRBV20-1 with TRBJ2-3; 11 nucleotides agree with TRBD2. Germline loops: CDR1 DFQATT, CDR2 SNEGSKA (reference sequence). This CDR3 contains 15 residues. V was pared by 1 base and J by 5 bases, with 5 bases of the junction left unmatched. This CDR3 is CSARGRLAGKDTQYF. The CDR3 DNA is TGCAGTGCTAGAGGAAGACTAGCGGGGAAAGATACGCAGTATTTT.

This clonotype appeared many times. This sequence joins TRBV20-1 and TRBJ2-7; possibly TRBD2 for D (6 bases). The CDR3 totals 12 residues. V lost 2 bases and J 4 bases, leaving 9 bases between the germline ends. CDR1 is DFQATT and CDR2 is SNEGSKA in the germline V gene (reference sequence). The CDR3 coding sequence is TGCAGTGCTAGAAGGGACTCGTACGAGCAGTACTTC. Its protein product is CSARRDSYEQYF.

The chain couples TRBV11-3 to TRBJ2-1; 9 positions agree with TRBD2. This CDR3 is built from 15 residues. The germline V gene encodes CDR1 SGHNT and CDR2 YENEEA. Losses at the gene ends were 5 bases for V and 5 bases for J; bases not matched to a gene: 7. As DNA, the CDR3 is TGTGCCAGCAGCGAAAGCGGGGGGCCTAACAATGAGCAGTTCTTC. This codes for CASSESGGPNNEQFF.

At least ten counts were recorded for this clonotype. This sequence joins TRBV5-1 and TRBJ2-7; D may be TRBD1 (5 bases). This CDR3 comprises 13 residues. From germline, CDR1 is SGHRS and CDR2 YFSETQ. The V gene lost 4 bases and the J gene lost 3 bases, with 11 bases spanning the gap. CDR3 in amino acids: CASSPTDRYEQYF. CDR3 DNA: TGCGCCAGCAGCCCGACAGATCGCTACGAGCAGTACTTC.

This clonotype was seen a few times. The chain joins TRBV18 to TRBJ2-1; 10 nucleotides line up with TRBD1. Trimming at V came to 1 base and at J to 4 bases, leaving 13 bases not matched to a gene. The CDR3 has 19 amino acids. The germline V gene encodes CDR1 KGHSH and CDR2 LQKENI. The CDR3 reads CASSPRDRGRKLKYNEQFF. CDR3 sequence (DNA): TGTGCCAGCTCACCACGGGACAGGGGACGAAAACTGAAATACAATGAGCAGTTCTTC.

The chain is built from TRBV7-2 and TRBJ2-3, with D tentatively TRBD2 (6 bases). CDR1 and CDR2 from the germline V gene are SGHTA and FQGNSA. V was trimmed by 3 bases and J by 4 bases, leaving 11 bases between them. This CDR3 comprises 14 residues. This CDR3 is CASSFAGPSDTQYF. CDR3 DNA: TGTGCCAGCAGCTTCGCGGGGCCCTCAGATACGCAGTATTTT.

This clonotype was seen a handful of times. V gene TRBV15 combines with J gene TRBJ2-7; D call uncertain. This CDR3 region has 11 residues. The germline V gene encodes CDR1 LNHNV and CDR2 YYDKDF (reference sequence). Trimming removed 4 bases from V and 2 bases from J, with 3 bases in between. The CDR3 DNA sequence: TGTGCCACCAGCACGACCTACGAGCAGTACTTC. Translated, it gives CATSTTYEQYF.

This clonotype showed up just a few times. This chain uses TRBV20-1 with TRBJ2-1; no firm D call. The CDR3 spans 13 residues. Per germline, CDR1 DFQATT and CDR2 SNEGSKA (reference sequence). Trimming removed 3 bases at V and 10 bases at J, with 16 bases between. The CDR3 reads CSASPLDRAEQFF. The CDR3 bases are TGCAGTGCTAGCCCCCTGGACCGCGCAGAGCAGTTCTTC.

This clonotype was counted between two and nine times. The chain recombines TRBV5-1 with TRBJ1-2, with D possibly TRBD1 on 5 matching bases. This CDR3 comprises 15 residues. Germline lookup yields CDR1 SGHRS and CDR2 YFSETQ. V shed 5 bases and J shed 0 bases, with 14 bases lying between them. CDR3 DNA: TGCGCCAGCAGGCCCGACAGTGCAGCTAACTATGGCTACACCTTC. It specifies CASRPDSAANYGYTF. Filled out from reference TRBV5-1 and TRBJ1-2, the complete variable domain reads KAGVTQTPRYLIKTRGQQVTLSCSPISGHRSVSWYQQTPGQGLQFLFEYFSETQRNKGNFPGRFSGRQFSNSRSEMNVSTLELGDSALYLCASRPDSAANYGYTFGSGTRLTVV.

This clonotype has more than one count but fewer than ten. This chain joins TRBV4-2 and TRBJ1-4, with D uncertain. Germline V gene sequence: CDR1 LGHNA, CDR2 YNFKEQ. V gave up 0 bases and J gave up 4 bases, with 9 bases separating them. The CDR3 consists of 15 residues. The CDR3 loop is CASSQDWGFNEKLFF. For the CDR3, the DNA is TGTGCCAGCAGCCAAGATTGGGGATTTAATGAAAAACTGTTTTTT.

This clonotype was counted only a few times. The rearrangement links TRBV10-2 to TRBJ1-1; 7 bases align to TRBD1. After removal of 6 bases from V and 0 bases from J, the junction contained 4 bases not matched to a gene. This CDR3 is 14 amino acids long. Germline V gene sequence: CDR1 WSHSY, CDR2 SAAADI. CDR3: CASRPGQLNTEAFF. The CDR3 coding sequence is TGCGCCAGCAGGCCGGGACAGCTGAACACTGAAGCTTTCTTT.

The V gene is TRBV20-1, the J gene TRBJ1-5; 7 bases are shared with TRBD1. This CDR3 has 17 amino acids. CDR1 and CDR2 from the germline V gene are DFQATT and SNEGSKA (reference sequence). V was clipped by 0 bases and J by 7 bases; unmatched bases: 15. CDR3 loop: CSARDPSGGGRRQPQHF. The DNA of the CDR3 is TGCAGTGCTAGAGATCCGTCTGGAGGGGGCCGGAGGCAGCCCCAGCATTTT.

There are a few counts of this clonotype. This chain uses TRBV30 with TRBJ2-5, with D unresolved. V shed 8 bases and J shed 4 bases, with 11 bases lying between them. Germline assignment: CDR1 GTSNPN and CDR2 SVGIG (reference sequence). CDR3 length: 11 residues. The CDR3 region is CALQLLETQYF. The CDR3 DNA follows: TGTGCCCTTCAATTGCTAGAGACCCAGTACTTC. The full variable domain, completed using reference TRBV30 and TRBJ2-5, is SQTIHQWPATLVQPVGSPLSLECTVEGTSNPNLYWYRQAAGRGLQLLFYSVGIGQISSEVPQNLSASRPQDRQFILSSKKLLLSDSGFYLCALQLLETQYFGPGTRLLVL.

This chain uses TRBV2 with TRBJ2-1, with 8 bases lining up with TRBD2. The V and J ends lost 4 bases and 5 bases, in that order; junction bases with no gene match: 4. The CDR3 loop spans 14 amino acids. Germline CDR1 and CDR2: SNHLY and FYNNEI. In nucleotides, the CDR3 is TGTGCCAGCAGTGCCCTGACTAGCGACAATGAGCAGTTCTTC. This gives the protein CASSALTSDNEQFF.

The gene calls are TRBV15 and TRBJ1-1; D is unclear. The germline V gene encodes CDR1 LNHNV and CDR2 YYDKDF (reference sequence). Trimming took off 5 bases at V and 3 bases at J, with 13 bases between the two ends. There are 14 residues in the CDR3. CDR3 loop: CATSVVPSDTEAFF. In nucleotides, the CDR3 is TGTGCCACCAGCGTAGTCCCCTCCGACACTGAAGCTTTCTTT.

The sample holds a few counts of this clonotype. The chain uses TRBV3-1 and TRBJ2-1; D tentatively reads TRBD1 or TRBD2 (6 bases each). V gave up 1 base and J gave up 1 base, with 20 bases separating them. Germline V gene sequence: CDR1 LGHDT, CDR2 YNNKEL (reference sequence). CDR3 length: 19 residues. The CDR3: CASSQGRQEGTGSYNEQFF. CDR3 nucleotides: TGTGCCAGCAGCCAAGGAAGACAGGAGGGGACGGGGTCCTACAATGAGCAGTTCTTC.

This clonotype was seen a handful of times. A much larger clone sits a single nucleotide away, making a read error possible. The chain links TRBV7-9 to TRBJ2-3, with 13 bases fitting TRBD2. CDR1 and CDR2 (germline): SEHNR, FQNEAQ (reference sequence). With V trimmed by 5 bases and J by 2 bases, 4 bases remained unmatched. The CDR3 consists of 16 residues. CDR3 region: CASSPGLAGITDTQYF. The CDR3 DNA reads TGTGCCAGCAGCCCGGGACTAGCGGGAATCACAGATACGCAGTATTTT.

This chain links TRBV7-9 with TRBJ2-6; D may match TRBD1 or TRBD2 (5 bases each). Germline CDR1 SEHNR, CDR2 FQNEAQ (reference sequence). The CDR3 is 16 amino acids. The germline V and J ends were trimmed by 1 base and 4 bases, with 11 bases remaining between them. The CDR3 nucleotides read TGTGCCAGCAGCTTAGGTGCAGGGAGCGGGGCCAACGTCCTGACTTTC. Its translation is CASSLGAGSGANVLTF.

This clonotype has more than one count but fewer than ten. The CDR3 sequence is CASSQDWDRDQYGELFF. For the CDR3, the DNA is TGCGCCAGCAGCCAAGACTGGGACAGGGATCAATACGGGGAGCTGTTTTTT. The chain carries TRBV4-3 and TRBJ2-2, with 9 nucleotides matching TRBD1. V shed 0 bases, J shed 7 bases, and the junction held 9 bases outside the gene matches. The CDR3 is made up of 17 amino acids. Germline CDR1 LGHNA, CDR2 YSLEER.

This clonotype was counted between two and nine times. The chain has TRBV18 and TRBJ1-6, with D unresolved. The V gene lost 2 bases and the J gene lost 5 bases, with 10 bases spanning the gap. The CDR3 has 15 residues. Germline CDR1 is KGHSH and CDR2 is LQKENI. CDR3 in amino acids: CASSPGRPDNSPLHF. CDR3 coding DNA: TGTGCCAGCTCACCAGGGAGGCCGGATAATTCACCCCTCCACTTT.

The rearrangement links TRBV20-1 to TRBJ2-3; perhaps TRBD2 as D (6 bases). Germline CDR1 is DFQATT and CDR2 is SNEGSKA (reference sequence). The ends were cut back, 3 bases at V and 6 bases at J, with 22 bases in the middle. The CDR3 spans 16 residues. The CDR3, as DNA: TGCAGTGCTAGCTTATCCTTGACTAGTGGGAGTGATACGCAGTATTTT. It translates to CSASLSLTSGSDTQYF.

In its sample, this clonotype was seen many times. The chain carries TRBV29-1 and TRBJ2-1, with D perhaps TRBD2 (6 bases). Trimming took 7 bases from V and 5 from J, leaving 15 bases between them. This CDR3 is 13 amino acids long. Germline V gives CDR1 SQVTM, CDR2 ANQGSEA. CDR3 nucleotide sequence: TGCAGCGGATCCCGGGCTAGCGACAATGAGCAGTTCTTC. This sequence encodes CSGSRASDNEQFF.

The chain has TRBV6-1 and TRBJ2-3; a weak D match, TRBD2 (5 bases). This CDR3 comprises 15 residues. The V gene's germline CDR1 is MNHNS and CDR2 SASEGT. Trimming left V 7 bases short and J 0 bases short, with 14 bases between. In DNA form, the CDR3 reads TGTGCCAGCACCGAGGGCGCAGCTAGCACAGATACGCAGTATTTT. It is translated as CASTEGAASTDTQYF.